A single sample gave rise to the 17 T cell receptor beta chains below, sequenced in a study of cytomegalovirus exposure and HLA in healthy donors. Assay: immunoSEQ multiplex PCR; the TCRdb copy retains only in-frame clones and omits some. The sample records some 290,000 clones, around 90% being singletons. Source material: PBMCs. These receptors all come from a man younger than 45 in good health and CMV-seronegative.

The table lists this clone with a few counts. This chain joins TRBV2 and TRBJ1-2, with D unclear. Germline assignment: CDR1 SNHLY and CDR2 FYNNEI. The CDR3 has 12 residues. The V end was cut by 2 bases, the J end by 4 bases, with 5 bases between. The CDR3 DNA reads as TGTGCCAGCAGTGAACAGTTCTATGGCTACACCTTC. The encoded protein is CASSEQFYGYTF.

CDR3 in DNA: TGTGCCAGCAGCCCACAGAGAGACACCGGGGAGCTGTTTTTT. This codes for CASSPQRDTGELFF. V is TRBV7-2 and J is TRBJ2-2; D unresolved. Germline CDR1 is SGHTA and CDR2 is FQGNSA. The CDR3 is made up of 14 amino acids. V lost 5 bases, J lost 3 bases, and 10 bases lay in between.

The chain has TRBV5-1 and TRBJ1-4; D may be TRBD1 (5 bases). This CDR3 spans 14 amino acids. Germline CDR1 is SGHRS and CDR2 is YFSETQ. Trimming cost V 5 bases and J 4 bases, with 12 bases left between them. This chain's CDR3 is CASRSSGYNEKLFF. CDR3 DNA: TGCGCCAGCAGAAGTTCAGGGTATAATGAAAAACTGTTTTTT.

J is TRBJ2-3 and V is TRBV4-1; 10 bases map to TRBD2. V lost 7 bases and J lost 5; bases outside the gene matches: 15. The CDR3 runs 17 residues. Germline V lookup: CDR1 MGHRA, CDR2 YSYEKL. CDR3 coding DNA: TGCGCCAGCACTGGATCAGCGGGGGGGATCCTAGGAGATACGCAGTATTTT. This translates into CASTGSAGGILGDTQYF.

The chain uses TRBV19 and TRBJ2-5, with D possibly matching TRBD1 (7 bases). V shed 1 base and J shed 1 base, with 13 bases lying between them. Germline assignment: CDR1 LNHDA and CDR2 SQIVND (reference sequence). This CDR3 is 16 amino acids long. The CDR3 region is CASSIAAQGGQETQYF. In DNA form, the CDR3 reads TGTGCCAGTAGTATAGCCGCGCAGGGGGGCCAAGAGACCCAGTACTTC.

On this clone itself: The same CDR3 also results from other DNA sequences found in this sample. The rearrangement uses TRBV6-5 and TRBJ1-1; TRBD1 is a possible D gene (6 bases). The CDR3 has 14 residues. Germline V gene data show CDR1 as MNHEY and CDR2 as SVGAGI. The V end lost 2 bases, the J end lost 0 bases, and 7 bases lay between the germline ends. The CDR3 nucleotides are TGTGCCAGCAGTTACGGACAGCTGAACACTGAAGCTTTCTTT. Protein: CASSYGQLNTEAFF.

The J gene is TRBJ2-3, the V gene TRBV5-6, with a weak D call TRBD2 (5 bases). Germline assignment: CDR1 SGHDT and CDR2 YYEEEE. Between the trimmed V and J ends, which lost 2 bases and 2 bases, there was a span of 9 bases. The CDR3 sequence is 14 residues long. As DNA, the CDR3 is TGTGCCAGCAGCTTCCCGGGATTCACAGATACGCAGTATTTT. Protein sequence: CASSFPGFTDTQYF.

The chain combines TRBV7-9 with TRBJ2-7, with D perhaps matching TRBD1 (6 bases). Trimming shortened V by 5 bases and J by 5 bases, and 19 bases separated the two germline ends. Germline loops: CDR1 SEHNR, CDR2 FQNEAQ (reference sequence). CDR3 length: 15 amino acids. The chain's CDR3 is CASSQGTGQMNEQYF. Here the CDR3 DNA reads TGTGCCAGCAGCCAGGGGACGGGCCAGATGAACGAGCAGTACTTC.

The CDR3 region has the DNA TGTGCCATCAGTGAGTCAGTGGTCAGGGACAATGAGCAGTTCTTC. Its translation: CAISESVVRDNEQFF. The rearrangement links TRBV10-3 to TRBJ2-1; D may be TRBD1 (5 bases). Germline-derived CDR1 and CDR2 are ENHRY and SYGVKD. The CDR3 consists of 15 residues. Trimming removed 0 bases from V and 5 bases from J, with 11 bases in between.

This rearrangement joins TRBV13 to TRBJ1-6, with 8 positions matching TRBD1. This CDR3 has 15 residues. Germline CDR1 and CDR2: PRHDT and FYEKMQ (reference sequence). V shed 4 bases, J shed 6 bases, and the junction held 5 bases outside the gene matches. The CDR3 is CASSSQTGVNSPLHF. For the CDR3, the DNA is TGTGCCAGCAGCTCTCAGACAGGGGTTAATTCACCCCTCCACTTT.

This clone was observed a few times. CDR3 protein: CASSGGLNEKLFF. The CDR3, as DNA: TGTGCCAGCAGTGGGGGACTTAATGAAAAACTGTTTTTT. The chain employs TRBV5-4 and TRBJ1-4, with TRBD1 as a possible D gene (5 bases). Germline CDR1 is SGHNT and CDR2 is YYREEE (reference sequence). Trimming pared 5 bases from V and 4 bases from J, leaving 9 bases between. CDR3 length: 13 residues. Full variable domain (outside the CDR3, taken from reference TRBV5-4 and TRBJ1-4): ETGVTQSPTHLIKTRGQQVTLRCSSQSGHNTVSWYQQALGQGPQFIFQYYREEENGRGNFPPRFSGLQFPNYSSELNVNALELDDSALYLCASSGGLNEKLFFGSGTQLSVL.

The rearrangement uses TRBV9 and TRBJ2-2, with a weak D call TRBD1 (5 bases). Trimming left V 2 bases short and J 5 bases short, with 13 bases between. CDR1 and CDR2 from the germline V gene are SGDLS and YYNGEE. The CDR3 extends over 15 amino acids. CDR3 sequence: CASSVSAQGTGELFF. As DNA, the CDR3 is TGTGCCAGCAGCGTCTCTGCGCAGGGAACCGGGGAGCTGTTTTTT.

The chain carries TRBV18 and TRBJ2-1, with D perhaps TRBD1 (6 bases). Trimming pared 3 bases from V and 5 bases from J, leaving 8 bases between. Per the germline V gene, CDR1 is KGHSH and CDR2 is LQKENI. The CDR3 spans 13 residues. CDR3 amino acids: CASSPGTNNEQFF. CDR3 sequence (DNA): TGTGCCAGCTCACCCGGGACAAACAATGAGCAGTTCTTC.

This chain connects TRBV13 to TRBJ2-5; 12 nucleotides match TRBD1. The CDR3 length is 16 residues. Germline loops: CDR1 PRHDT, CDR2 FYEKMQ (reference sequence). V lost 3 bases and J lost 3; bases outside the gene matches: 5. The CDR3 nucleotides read TGTGCCAGCAGCTTCTCCGGGACAGGGGGCAAAGAGACCCAGTACTTC. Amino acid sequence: CASSFSGTGGKETQYF.

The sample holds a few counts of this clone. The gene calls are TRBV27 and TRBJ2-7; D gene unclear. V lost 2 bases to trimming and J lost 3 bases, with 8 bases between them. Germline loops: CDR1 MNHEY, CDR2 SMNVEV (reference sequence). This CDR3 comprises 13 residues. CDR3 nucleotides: TGTGCCAGCAGTTTAGGTTCGGGCTACGAGCAGTACTTC. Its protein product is CASSLGSGYEQYF.

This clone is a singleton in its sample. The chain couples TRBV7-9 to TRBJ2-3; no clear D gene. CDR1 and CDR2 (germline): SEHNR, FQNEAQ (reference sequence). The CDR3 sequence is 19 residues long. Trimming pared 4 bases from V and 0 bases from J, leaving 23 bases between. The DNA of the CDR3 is TGTGCCAGCAGCTCATTCGCTAATCCCAGACATACTAGCACAGATACGCAGTATTTT. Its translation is CASSSFANPRHTSTDTQYF.

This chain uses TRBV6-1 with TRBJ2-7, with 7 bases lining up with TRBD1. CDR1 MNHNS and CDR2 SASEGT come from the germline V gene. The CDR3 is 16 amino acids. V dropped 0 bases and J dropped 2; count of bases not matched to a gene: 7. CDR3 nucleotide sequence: TGTGCCAGCAGTGAAGCGCTTGTCCAGGGGGCCTACGAGCAGTACTTC. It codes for CASSEALVQGAYEQYF.